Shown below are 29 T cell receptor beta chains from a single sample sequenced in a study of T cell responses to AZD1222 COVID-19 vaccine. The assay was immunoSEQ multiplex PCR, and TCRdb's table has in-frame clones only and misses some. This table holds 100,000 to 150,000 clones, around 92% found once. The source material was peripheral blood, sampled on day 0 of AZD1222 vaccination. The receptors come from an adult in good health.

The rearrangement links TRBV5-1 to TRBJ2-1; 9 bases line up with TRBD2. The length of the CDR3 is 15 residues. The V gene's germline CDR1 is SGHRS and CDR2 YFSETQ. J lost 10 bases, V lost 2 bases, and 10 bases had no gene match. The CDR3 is CASSFGTSRLSEQFF. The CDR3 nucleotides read TGCGCCAGCAGCTTTGGGACTAGCCGCCTCAGCGAGCAGTTCTTC.

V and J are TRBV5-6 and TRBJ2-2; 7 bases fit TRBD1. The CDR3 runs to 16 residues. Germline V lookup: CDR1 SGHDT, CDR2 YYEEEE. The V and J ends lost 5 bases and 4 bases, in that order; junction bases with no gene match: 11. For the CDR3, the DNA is TGTGCCAGCAGTTTGAGACAGGGCCGGAGCACCGGGGAGCTGTTTTTT. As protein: CASSLRQGRSTGELFF.

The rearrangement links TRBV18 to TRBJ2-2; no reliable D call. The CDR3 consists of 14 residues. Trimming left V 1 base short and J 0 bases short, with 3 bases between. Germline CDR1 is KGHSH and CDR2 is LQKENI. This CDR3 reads CASSPQANTGELFF. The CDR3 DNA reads TGTGCCAGCTCACCACAGGCGAACACCGGGGAGCTGTTTTTT.

The CDR3 region has the DNA TGTGCCAGTAGTCTCCGACTAGCGGGGGGTCGGATATCAAACATTCAGTACTTC. Its protein product is CASSLRLAGGRISNIQYF. The V gene is TRBV19, the J gene TRBJ2-4; TRBD2 matches 13 bases. The trim removed 5 bases at V and 6 bases at J, leaving 13 bases unmatched. The CDR3 spans 18 residues. Germline assignment: CDR1 LNHDA and CDR2 SQIVND (reference sequence). Based on the CDR3 plus reference TRBV19 and TRBJ2-4, the full variable domain is DGGITQSPKYLFRKEGQNVTLSCEQNLNHDAMYWYRQDPGQGLRLIYYSQIVNDFQKGDIAEGYSVSREKKESFPLTVTSAQKNPTAFYLCASSLRLAGGRISNIQYFGAGTRLSVL.

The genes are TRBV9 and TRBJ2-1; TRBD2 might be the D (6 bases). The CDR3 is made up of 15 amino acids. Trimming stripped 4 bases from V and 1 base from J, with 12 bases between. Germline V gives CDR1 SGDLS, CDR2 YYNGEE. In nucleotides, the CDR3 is TGTGCCAGCAGCCGGGACTCGGTTTCCTACAATGAGCAGTTCTTC. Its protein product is CASSRDSVSYNEQFF.

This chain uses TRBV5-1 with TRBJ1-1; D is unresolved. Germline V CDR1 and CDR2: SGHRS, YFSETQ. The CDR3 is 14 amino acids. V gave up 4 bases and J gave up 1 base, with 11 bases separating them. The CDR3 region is CASSPLARNTEAFF. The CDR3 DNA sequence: TGCGCCAGCAGCCCCCTCGCACGGAACACTGAAGCTTTCTTT. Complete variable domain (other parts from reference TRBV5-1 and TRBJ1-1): KAGVTQTPRYLIKTRGQQVTLSCSPISGHRSVSWYQQTPGQGLQFLFEYFSETQRNKGNFPGRFSGRQFSNSRSEMNVSTLELGDSALYLCASSPLARNTEAFFGQGTRLTVV.

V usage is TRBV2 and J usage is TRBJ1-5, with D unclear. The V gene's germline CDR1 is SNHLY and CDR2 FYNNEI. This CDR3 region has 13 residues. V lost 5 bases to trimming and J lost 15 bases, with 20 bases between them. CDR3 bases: TGTGCCAGCAGTTCCGCGGGTCCGCCGCACCCGCATTTT. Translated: CASSSAGPPHPHF.

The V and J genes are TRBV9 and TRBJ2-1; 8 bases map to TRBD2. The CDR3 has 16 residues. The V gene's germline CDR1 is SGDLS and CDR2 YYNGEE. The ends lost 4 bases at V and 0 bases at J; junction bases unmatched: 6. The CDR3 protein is CASSQNSGASYNEQFF. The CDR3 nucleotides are TGTGCCAGCAGCCAGAATAGCGGGGCCTCCTACAATGAGCAGTTCTTC.

The CDR3 DNA reads TGTGCCAGTAGTCGCGCACAGGGCCTATTAGATGAGCAGTTCTTC. Protein sequence: CASSRAQGLLDEQFF. The J gene is TRBJ2-1, the V gene TRBV19; TRBD1 might be the D (6 bases). Per germline, CDR1 LNHDA and CDR2 SQIVND (reference sequence). The CDR3 sequence is 15 residues long. Trimming pared 5 bases from V and 8 bases from J, leaving 19 bases between.

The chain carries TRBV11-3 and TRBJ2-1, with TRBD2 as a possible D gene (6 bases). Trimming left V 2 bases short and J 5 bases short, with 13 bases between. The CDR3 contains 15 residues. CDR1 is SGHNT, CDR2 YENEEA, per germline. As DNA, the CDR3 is TGTGCCAGCAGCTTACGGGGGACGGGAGACAATGAGCAGTTCTTC. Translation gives CASSLRGTGDNEQFF.

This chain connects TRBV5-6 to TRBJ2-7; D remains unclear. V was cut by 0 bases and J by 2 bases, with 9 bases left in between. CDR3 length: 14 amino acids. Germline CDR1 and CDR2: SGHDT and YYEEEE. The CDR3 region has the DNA TGTGCCAGCAGCTTGGGCGTTTCGGCCTACGAGCAGTACTTC. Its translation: CASSLGVSAYEQYF.

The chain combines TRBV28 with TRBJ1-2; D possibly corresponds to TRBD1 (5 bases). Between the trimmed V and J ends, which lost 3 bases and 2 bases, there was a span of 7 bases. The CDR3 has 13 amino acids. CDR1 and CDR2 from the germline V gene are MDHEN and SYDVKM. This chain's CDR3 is CASSFGGNYGYTF. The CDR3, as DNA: TGTGCCAGCAGTTTCGGGGGGAACTATGGCTACACCTTC.

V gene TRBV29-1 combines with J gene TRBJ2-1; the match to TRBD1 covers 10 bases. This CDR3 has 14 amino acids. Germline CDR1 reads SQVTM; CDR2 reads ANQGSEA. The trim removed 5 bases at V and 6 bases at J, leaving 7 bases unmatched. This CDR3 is CSVQWTGGGNEQFF. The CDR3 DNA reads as TGCAGCGTTCAGTGGACAGGGGGGGGCAATGAGCAGTTCTTC.

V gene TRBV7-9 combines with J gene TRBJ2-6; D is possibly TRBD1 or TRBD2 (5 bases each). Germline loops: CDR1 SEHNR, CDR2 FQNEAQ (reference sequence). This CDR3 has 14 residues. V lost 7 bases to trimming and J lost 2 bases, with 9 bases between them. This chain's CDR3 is CASTQGAGANVLTF. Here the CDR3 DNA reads TGTGCCAGCACGCAGGGAGCTGGGGCCAACGTCCTGACTTTC.

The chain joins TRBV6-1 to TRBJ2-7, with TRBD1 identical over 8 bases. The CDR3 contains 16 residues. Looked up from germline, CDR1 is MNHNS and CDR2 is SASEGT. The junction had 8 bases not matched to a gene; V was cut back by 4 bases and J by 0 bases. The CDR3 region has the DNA TGTGCCAGCAGTGCCGGACAGGGCTACCTCTCCTACGAGCAGTACTTC. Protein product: CASSAGQGYLSYEQYF.

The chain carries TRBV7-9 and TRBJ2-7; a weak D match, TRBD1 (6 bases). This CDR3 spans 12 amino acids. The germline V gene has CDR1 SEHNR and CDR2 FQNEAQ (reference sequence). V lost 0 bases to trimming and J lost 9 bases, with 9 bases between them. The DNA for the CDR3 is TGTGCCAGCAGCTTAGCGCAGGGGAGGCAGTACTTC. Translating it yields CASSLAQGRQYF.

CDR3 protein: CASSPRGLPYNEQFF. The CDR3 DNA reads TGTGCCAGCTCCCCCCGTGGCCTACCCTACAATGAGCAGTTCTTC. J is TRBJ2-1 and V is TRBV18; D unresolved. Trimming took off 6 bases at V and 2 bases at J, with 14 bases between the two ends. The CDR3 is 15 residues long. Germline V gives CDR1 KGHSH, CDR2 LQKENI.

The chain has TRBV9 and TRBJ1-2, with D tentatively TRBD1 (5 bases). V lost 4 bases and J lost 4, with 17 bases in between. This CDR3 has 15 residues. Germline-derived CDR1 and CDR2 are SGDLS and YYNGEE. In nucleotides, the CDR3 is TGTGCCAGCAGCCCAAGATCCGAGGGACTCTATGGCTACACCTTC. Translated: CASSPRSEGLYGYTF.

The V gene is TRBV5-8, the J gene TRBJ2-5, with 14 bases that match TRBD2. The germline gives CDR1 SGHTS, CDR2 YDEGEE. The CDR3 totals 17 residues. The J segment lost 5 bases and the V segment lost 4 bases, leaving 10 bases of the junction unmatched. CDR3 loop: CASSPGTGTSGSETQYF. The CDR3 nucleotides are TGTGCCAGCAGCCCCGGGACCGGGACTAGCGGGAGTGAGACCCAGTACTTC.

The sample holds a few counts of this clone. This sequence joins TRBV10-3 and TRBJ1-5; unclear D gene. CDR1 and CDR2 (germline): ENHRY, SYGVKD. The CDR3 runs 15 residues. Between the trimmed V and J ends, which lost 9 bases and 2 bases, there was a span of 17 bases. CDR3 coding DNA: TGTGCCATTTCGGCGGACGGGCTTGGCAATCAGCCCCAGCATTTT. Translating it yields CAISADGLGNQPQHF.

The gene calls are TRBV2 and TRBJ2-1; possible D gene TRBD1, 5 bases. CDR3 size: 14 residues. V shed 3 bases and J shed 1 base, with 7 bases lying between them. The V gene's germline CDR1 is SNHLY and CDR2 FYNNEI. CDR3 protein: CASSEQGSYNEQFF. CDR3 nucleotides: TGTGCCAGCAGTGAGCAGGGTTCCTACAATGAGCAGTTCTTC.

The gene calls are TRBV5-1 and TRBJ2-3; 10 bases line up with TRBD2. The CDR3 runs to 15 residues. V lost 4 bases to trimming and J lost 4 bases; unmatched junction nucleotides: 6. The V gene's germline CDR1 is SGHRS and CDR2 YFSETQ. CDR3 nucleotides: TGCGCCAGCAGCCGTCCCCTAGCGGGAGCAGATACGCAGTATTTT. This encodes CASSRPLAGADTQYF.

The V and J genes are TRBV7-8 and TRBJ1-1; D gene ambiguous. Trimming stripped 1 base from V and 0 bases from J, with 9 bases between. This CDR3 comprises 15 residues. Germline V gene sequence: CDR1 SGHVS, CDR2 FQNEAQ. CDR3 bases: TGTGCCAGCAGCTTAGAGAGTCACATGAACACTGAAGCTTTCTTT. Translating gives CASSLESHMNTEAFF. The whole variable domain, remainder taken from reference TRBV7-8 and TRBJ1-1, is GAGVSQSPRYKVAKRGQDVALRCDPISGHVSLFWYQQALGQGPEFLTYFQNEAQLDKSGLPSDRFFAERPEGSVSTLKIQRTQQEDSAVYLCASSLESHMNTEAFFGQGTRLTVV.

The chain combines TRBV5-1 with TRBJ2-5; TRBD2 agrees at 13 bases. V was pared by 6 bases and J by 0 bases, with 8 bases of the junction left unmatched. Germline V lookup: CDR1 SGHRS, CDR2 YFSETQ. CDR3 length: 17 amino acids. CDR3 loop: CASTQGLAGLYQETQYF. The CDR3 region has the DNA TGCGCCAGCACACAGGGACTAGCGGGATTGTACCAAGAGACCCAGTACTTC.

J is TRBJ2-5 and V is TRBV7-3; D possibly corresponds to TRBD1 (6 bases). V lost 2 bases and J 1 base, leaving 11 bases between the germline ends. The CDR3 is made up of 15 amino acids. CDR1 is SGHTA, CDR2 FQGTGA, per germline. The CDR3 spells CASSLLRGTQETQYF. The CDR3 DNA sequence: TGTGCCAGCAGCTTACTGAGGGGGACCCAAGAGACCCAGTACTTC.

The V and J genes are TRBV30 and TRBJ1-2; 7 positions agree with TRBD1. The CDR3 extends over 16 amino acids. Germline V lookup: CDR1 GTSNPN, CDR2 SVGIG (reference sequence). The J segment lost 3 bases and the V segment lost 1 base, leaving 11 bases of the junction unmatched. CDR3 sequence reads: CAWSGLDGTAYYGYTF. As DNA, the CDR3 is TGTGCCTGGAGTGGTCTGGACGGGACAGCTTACTATGGCTACACCTTC.

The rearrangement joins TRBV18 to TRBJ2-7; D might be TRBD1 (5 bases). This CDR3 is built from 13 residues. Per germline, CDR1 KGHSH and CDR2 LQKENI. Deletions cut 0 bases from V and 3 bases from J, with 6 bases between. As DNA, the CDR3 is TGTGCCAGCTCACCACCAGGGGACTACGAGCAGTACTTC. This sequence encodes CASSPPGDYEQYF.

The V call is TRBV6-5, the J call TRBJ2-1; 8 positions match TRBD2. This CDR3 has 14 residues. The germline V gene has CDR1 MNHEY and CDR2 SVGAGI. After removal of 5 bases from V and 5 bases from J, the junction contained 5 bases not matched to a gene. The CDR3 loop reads CASSRSGTNNEQFF. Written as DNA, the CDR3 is TGTGCCAGCAGTCGTAGCGGGACGAACAATGAGCAGTTCTTC.

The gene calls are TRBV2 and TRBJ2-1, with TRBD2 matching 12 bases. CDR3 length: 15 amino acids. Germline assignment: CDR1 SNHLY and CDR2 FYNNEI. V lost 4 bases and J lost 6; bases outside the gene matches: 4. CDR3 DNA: TGTGCCAGCAGTGTTCCTAGCGGGAGGGGCAATGAGCAGTTCTTC. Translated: CASSVPSGRGNEQFF. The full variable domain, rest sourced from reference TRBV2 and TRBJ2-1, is EPEVTQTPSHQVTQMGQEVILRCVPISNHLYFYWYRQILGQKVEFLVSFYNNEISEKSEIFDDQFSVERPDGSNFTLKIRSTKLEDSAMYFCASSVPSGRGNEQFFGPGTRLTVL.